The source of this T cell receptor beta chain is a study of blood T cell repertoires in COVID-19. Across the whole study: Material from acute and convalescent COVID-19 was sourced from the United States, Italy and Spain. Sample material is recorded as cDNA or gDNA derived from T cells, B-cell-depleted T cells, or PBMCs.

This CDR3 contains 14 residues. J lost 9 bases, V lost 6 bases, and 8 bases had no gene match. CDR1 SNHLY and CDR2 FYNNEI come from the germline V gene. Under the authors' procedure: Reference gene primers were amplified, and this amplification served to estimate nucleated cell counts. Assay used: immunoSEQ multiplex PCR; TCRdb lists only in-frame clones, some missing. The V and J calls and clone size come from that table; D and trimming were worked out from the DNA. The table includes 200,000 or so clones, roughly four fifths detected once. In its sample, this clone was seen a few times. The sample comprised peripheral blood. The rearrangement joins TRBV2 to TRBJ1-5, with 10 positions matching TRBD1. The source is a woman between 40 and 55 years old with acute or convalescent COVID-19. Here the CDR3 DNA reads TGTGCCAGCAGAGGACAGGGGGGTGCAGGGCCCCAGCATTTT. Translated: CASRGQGGAGPQHF.